This T cell receptor beta chain originates from a study of metastatic and nonmetastatic thyroid tumors. Study-level information: The authors compared repertoires across blood and tumor or nodule tissue from malignant and benign thyroid patients.

Authors' methods: CDR3 was compared across clinicopathological groups, and the resulting differences were used to build a distant-metastasis classifier for papillary thyroid cancer. TCRdb re-analyzed the PCR reads using MiXCR. TCRdb assigned the V and J calls; the authors' analysis was not used. The sample yields about 59,000 clones, roughly 16% seen once. The entire patient cohort was treatment-naive prior to thyroid surgery. Study-wide findings and caveats: The reported finding was significantly higher TCR beta diversity in malignant thyroid tumors relative to benign nodules, in blood and tumor.

This clone was observed a handful of times. The target antigen is unknown. The ends were cut back, 4 bases at V and 4 bases at J, with 10 bases in the middle. The CDR3 spans 13 residues. CDR1 is MNHNS and CDR2 is SASEGT in the germline V gene. The clonotype originates from a male donor with papillary thyroid cancer or a benign thyroid nodule (not recorded which). Some clones in this sample may be carry-over from other donors' samples. Sequenced: blood. This chain uses TRBV6-1 with TRBJ1-2; D unclear. The CDR3 DNA reads as TGTGCCAGCAGTGCACCGTCTCTCTATGGCTACACCTTC. Translated: CASSAPSLYGYTF.